What follows are 23 T cell receptor beta chains derived from one specimen sequenced in a study of blood T cell repertoires in COVID-19 (dated by TCRdb to the early 2020s). The library was generated by the immunoSEQ multiplex PCR assay. This is the immuneACCESS table as TCRdb keeps it, with only in-frame sequences that have V and J called. A part of the clones is gone; compared with another copy, unresolved V genes explain less than half, and the rest is unexplained. Present in this sample are approximately 150,000 clones, roughly 86% of which were seen just once. The ten largest clonotypes hold around 0.91% of the sample. Material: peripheral blood. Receptors were obtained from a woman between 50 and 59 years old with acute or convalescent COVID-19.

This chain joins TRBV5-1 and TRBJ1-1; 7 nucleotides line up with TRBD1. Trimming cost V 4 bases and J 3 bases; bases outside gene matches: 9. The CDR3 is 15 residues long. Germline loops: CDR1 SGHRS, CDR2 YFSETQ. As DNA, the CDR3 is TGCGCCAGCAGCCAGGGGCAGGGGGTTGACACTGAAGCTTTCTTT. Protein product: CASSQGQGVDTEAFF.

The chain links TRBV9 to TRBJ1-3, with TRBD1 matching over 7 bases. The CDR3 consists of 16 residues. Losses at the gene ends were 0 bases for V and 3 bases for J; bases not matched to a gene: 6. Germline V gives CDR1 SGDLS, CDR2 YYNGEE. In DNA, the CDR3 is TGTGCCAGCAGCGTAGACGAGGGGGCGAGTGGAAACACCATATATTTT. Translation gives CASSVDEGASGNTIYF.

CDR3 region: CASSEYGQGPSGDTQYF. CDR3 DNA sequence: TGTGCCAGCAGTGAATATGGGCAGGGCCCCTCGGGAGATACGCAGTATTTT. This chain joins TRBV25-1 and TRBJ2-3; D might be TRBD1 (5 bases). Trimming cost V 0 bases and J 5 bases, with 18 bases left between them. Germline CDR1 is MGHDK and CDR2 is SYGVNS. The CDR3 spans 17 residues.

The CDR3 protein is CASSWGDYNEQFF. CDR3 bases: TGTGCCAGCAGTTGGGGGGACTACAATGAGCAGTTCTTC. V usage is TRBV6-1 and J usage is TRBJ2-1, with D possibly matching TRBD2 (6 bases). Germline loops: CDR1 MNHNS, CDR2 SASEGT. V dropped 5 bases and J dropped 3 bases, with 8 bases sitting between them. This CDR3 is built from 13 residues.

This clone appeared a single time. The chain couples TRBV18 to TRBJ2-3; no clear D. V lost 2 bases and J lost 4, with 16 bases in between. Germline CDR1 KGHSH, CDR2 LQKENI. This CDR3 has 16 residues. CDR3 sequence: CASSPDARKSPDTQYF. The CDR3 bases are TGTGCCAGCTCACCAGATGCGCGGAAGAGCCCAGATACGCAGTATTTT.

V and J are TRBV19 and TRBJ2-1, with D uncertain. V was shortened by 1 base and J by 6 bases, with 7 bases between the two germline ends. The CDR3 runs 13 residues. Germline V gene sequence: CDR1 LNHDA, CDR2 SQIVND (reference sequence). CDR3 residues: CASSIVQSNEQFF. CDR3 nucleotide sequence: TGTGCCAGTAGTATAGTACAGTCCAATGAGCAGTTCTTC.

The rearrangement joins TRBV5-1 to TRBJ2-2, with D perhaps TRBD1 (5 bases). V was cut by 4 bases and J by 0 bases, with 10 bases left in between. CDR1 is SGHRS and CDR2 is YFSETQ in the germline V gene. There are 15 residues in the CDR3. In DNA, the CDR3 is TGCGCCAGCAGCAACGACAGTCCGAACACCGGGGAGCTGTTTTTT. Translation: CASSNDSPNTGELFF.

The genes are TRBV27 and TRBJ1-1, with TRBD1 as a possible D gene (5 bases). The CDR3 consists of 13 residues. The V end was cut by 6 bases, the J end by 1 base, with 9 bases between. Germline V gene lookup returns CDR1 MNHEY and CDR2 SMNVEV (reference sequence). CDR3 residues: CASRRTGNTEAFF. The CDR3 region has the DNA TGTGCCAGCAGACGAACAGGGAACACTGAAGCTTTCTTT.

The chain links TRBV6-5 to TRBJ1-1; a possible D gene is TRBD1 (5 bases). CDR1 is MNHEY and CDR2 is SVGAGI in the germline V gene. V was shortened by 4 bases and J by 3 bases, with 6 bases between the two germline ends. This CDR3 is 12 amino acids long. CDR3 loop: CASSSGYTEAFF. In nucleotides, the CDR3 is TGTGCCAGCAGTTCAGGGTACACTGAAGCTTTCTTT.

This clone was counted once. CDR3 amino acids: CASSRGQSVGTGELFF. The CDR3 DNA sequence: TGTGCCAGCAGCCGAGGACAGAGTGTAGGCACCGGGGAGCTGTTTTTT. This chain connects TRBV7-9 to TRBJ2-2, with D possibly being TRBD1 (6 bases). V was pared by 5 bases and J by 4 bases, with 17 bases between. This CDR3 spans 16 amino acids. Germline loops: CDR1 SEHNR, CDR2 FQNEAQ (reference sequence).

The V call is TRBV6-6, the J call TRBJ2-5; D possibly corresponds to TRBD1 (6 bases). V was clipped by 1 base and J by 1 base, with 7 bases between them. The CDR3 runs 14 residues. CDR1 and CDR2 (germline): MNHNY, SVGAGI (reference sequence). Here the CDR3 DNA reads TGTGCCAGCAGTTACTACAGGGCCCAAGAGACCCAGTACTTC. As protein: CASSYYRAQETQYF.

In DNA, the CDR3 is TGTGCCATCAGTGAAGTACTAGCGGGAGTCAACACCGGGGAGCTGTTTTTT. It translates to CAISEVLAGVNTGELFF. This chain joins TRBV10-3 and TRBJ2-2; 11 bases fit TRBD2. V shed 3 bases, J shed 2 bases, and the junction held 5 bases outside the gene matches. The CDR3 covers 17 residues. CDR1 is ENHRY and CDR2 is SYGVKD in the germline V gene.

The chain is built from TRBV24-1 and TRBJ2-3; 7 bases are a match to TRBD1. Germline assignment: CDR1 KGHDR and CDR2 SFDVKD. V trimming: 0 bases; J trimming: 6 bases; junction bases outside the gene matches: 5. The CDR3 loop spans 15 amino acids. In nucleotides, the CDR3 is TGTGCCACCAGTGATTTGAAGGGGGCGCATGATACGCAGTATTTT. Amino acids: CATSDLKGAHDTQYF.

V and J are TRBV4-1 and TRBJ2-5; 8 bases are shared with TRBD2. Germline V gives CDR1 MGHRA, CDR2 YSYEKL. The CDR3 covers 21 residues. J gave up 1 base and V 3 bases, and 22 bases lay outside the gene matches. The CDR3 coding sequence is TGCGCCAGCAGCCAGCCAGTGGGACCGGGACTAGAGTTTATATCCCAAGAGACCCAGTACTTC. Protein sequence: CASSQPVGPGLEFISQETQYF.

The CDR3 here is CASSLEGRGRSTGELFF. The CDR3 coding sequence is TGTGCCAGCAGCTTAGAGGGCAGGGGGCGGAGCACCGGGGAGCTGTTTTTT. The chain employs TRBV7-6 and TRBJ2-2, with 8 bases aligning to TRBD1. The germline gives CDR1 SGHVS, CDR2 FNYEAQ. The junction had 8 bases not matched to a gene; V was cut back by 1 base and J by 4 bases. The CDR3 extends over 17 amino acids.

The chain couples TRBV29-1 to TRBJ2-3, with a weak D call TRBD2 (7 bases). The V and J ends lost 7 bases and 9 bases respectively, with 17 bases between them. The length of the CDR3 is 12 residues. The germline CDR1 and CDR2 sequences are SQVTM and ANQGSEA. The CDR3 protein is CSADPGEGTQYF. The CDR3 bases are TGCAGCGCTGACCCAGGGGAGGGCACGCAGTATTTT.

The J gene is TRBJ1-4, the V gene TRBV7-2; D is ambiguous. Per germline, CDR1 SGHTA and CDR2 FQGNSA. V was clipped by 4 bases and J by 1 base, with 7 bases between them. The CDR3 is 14 amino acids. The CDR3 sequence: CASSSTGTNEKLFF. The CDR3 DNA reads as TGTGCCAGCAGCTCGACGGGAACTAATGAAAAACTGTTTTTT.

The chain recombines TRBV5-4 with TRBJ1-2; 7 nucleotides align to TRBD1. The junction had 5 bases not matched to a gene; V was cut back by 2 bases and J by 4 bases. Germline V gene sequence: CDR1 SGHNT, CDR2 YYREEE (reference sequence). This CDR3 is 14 amino acids long. As DNA, the CDR3 is TGTGCCAGCAGCTTCCCTTCAGGGGGCTATGGCTACACCTTC. Its translation: CASSFPSGGYGYTF.

This clone was counted only a few times. The chain is built from TRBV19 and TRBJ1-1; 7 bases line up with TRBD1. CDR1 is LNHDA and CDR2 is SQIVND in the germline V gene (reference sequence). The CDR3 contains 15 residues. The ends lost 5 bases at V and 1 base at J; junction bases unmatched: 7. The CDR3: CASSSRQGGNTEAFF. CDR3 in DNA: TGTGCCAGTAGTTCCCGACAGGGTGGGAACACTGAAGCTTTCTTT.

The chain combines TRBV6-5 with TRBJ1-2; D possibly corresponds to TRBD1 (5 bases). The CDR3 is 16 residues long. The germline V and J ends were trimmed by 0 bases and 3 bases, with 14 bases remaining between them. Germline V gene sequence: CDR1 MNHEY, CDR2 SVGAGI. CDR3 DNA: TGTGCCAGCAGTTACTCGGGCCAGGGAGGTGACTATGGCTACACCTTC. Residues: CASSYSGQGGDYGYTF.

The genes are TRBV6-5 and TRBJ2-7; TRBD1 matches at 9 bases. The CDR3 is made up of 14 amino acids. The V and J ends lost 5 bases and 0 bases, in that order; junction bases with no gene match: 2. Germline CDR1 MNHEY, CDR2 SVGAGI. In DNA form, the CDR3 reads TGTGCCAGCAGTAGACAGGGGGACTCCTACGAGCAGTACTTC. Protein sequence: CASSRQGDSYEQYF.

This clone was seen only once. The chain carries TRBV29-1 and TRBJ2-7, with D possibly matching TRBD1 (5 bases). The CDR3 is made up of 13 amino acids. V lost 4 bases and J lost 2, with 12 bases in between. Germline CDR1 is SQVTM and CDR2 is ANQGSEA. CDR3 in DNA: TGCAGCGTTGGCCCACAGGACCCCTACGAGCAGTACTTC. As protein: CSVGPQDPYEQYF.

The count of this clone is one. The genes are TRBV6-1 and TRBJ2-7; TRBD1 agrees at 8 bases. V was clipped by 7 bases and J by 1 base; unmatched bases: 6. The CDR3 extends over 14 amino acids. Germline lookup yields CDR1 MNHNS and CDR2 SASEGT. CDR3 loop: CASTQGTGSYEQYF. CDR3 nucleotide sequence: TGTGCCAGCACCCAGGGGACAGGATCCTACGAGCAGTACTTC.